The 5 T cell receptor beta chains in this list originate from one sample, sequenced in a study of blood T cell repertoires in COVID-19. Libraries were prepared by immunoSEQ multiplex PCR; TCRdb keeps only in-frame clonotypes and omits some of them. Of a few hundred thousand clones in the sample, roughly nine tenths were seen once. The sequenced sample was PBMCs or T cells enriched from blood (not recorded which). The receptors were gathered from a man in his late teens or twenties who had recovered from COVID-19.

This clone was observed a single time. The chain couples TRBV6-2 or TRBV6-3 to TRBJ2-1; 7 bases are shared with TRBD2. The CDR3 totals 14 residues. Trimming at V came to 5 bases and at J to 7 bases, leaving 8 bases not matched to a gene. CDR1 MNHEY and CDR2 SVGEGT come from the germline V gene. CDR3 region: CASSPREIGNEQFF. For the CDR3, the DNA is TGTGCCAGCAGTCCGCGGGAGATTGGAAATGAGCAGTTCTTC.

V and J are TRBV5-1 and TRBJ2-1; 14 bases map to TRBD2. V was clipped by 2 bases and J by 9 bases; unmatched bases: 7. In germline, CDR1 is SGHRS, CDR2 YFSETQ. The CDR3 length is 16 residues. CDR3 nucleotides: TGCGCCAGCAGCTTACGGACTAGCGGGGGGCGGGGTGAGCAGTTCTTC. Translating it yields CASSLRTSGGRGEQFF.

V gene TRBV28 combines with J gene TRBJ2-7; 8 bases align to TRBD2. The length of the CDR3 is 15 residues. Germline V lookup: CDR1 MDHEN, CDR2 SYDVKM. V trimming: 5 bases; J trimming: 5 bases; junction bases outside the gene matches: 11. The CDR3: CASSTKRERRNEQYF. CDR3 sequence (DNA): TGTGCCAGCAGTACCAAGCGGGAGAGAAGGAACGAGCAGTACTTC.

This chain uses TRBV30 with TRBJ1-2, with TRBD1 as a possible D gene (6 bases). V dropped 3 bases and J dropped 1 base, with 12 bases sitting between them. CDR1 is GTSNPN and CDR2 is SVGIG in the germline V gene (reference sequence). The CDR3 runs to 14 residues. The CDR3 protein is CAWRETGNNYGYTF. In DNA form, the CDR3 reads TGTGCCTGGAGGGAAACAGGGAATAACTATGGCTACACCTTC.

This chain uses TRBV7-9 with TRBJ2-7; D is perhaps TRBD2 (6 bases). The V gene's germline CDR1 is SEHNR and CDR2 FQNEAQ (reference sequence). V lost 9 bases, J lost 10 bases, and 13 bases lay in between. CDR3 size: 10 residues. The CDR3 reads CASGTWAQYF. In nucleotides, the CDR3 is TGTGCCAGTGGGACTTGGGCCCAGTACTTC.